This T cell receptor beta chain was observed in a study of cytomegalovirus exposure and HLA in healthy donors (dated by TCRdb to the late 2010s). With respect to the entire study: An earlier analysis of 587 of the donors reported about 250 Gb of sequence data and some 100 million unique TCR beta sequences from 150 million to 200 million T cells. About five DR-DQ haplotypes were handled as single units for association and clustering because linkage in the cohort was strong. All discovery cohort repertoires had been generated using a single sequencing platform. Among the roughly 380 genotyped donors, around 79% belonged to the genetic ancestry cluster associated with self-reported Caucasian donors. To predict cytomegalovirus infection status, the study brought together high-throughput TCR immunosequencing, statistical association of individual TCRs with disease status, and machine learning. The study aimed to test whether cataloging public T cell receptors could reveal signatures of past pathogen exposure. A later genetic analysis used genome-wide SNP genotypes for about 60% of the roughly 670 donors, treating that subset as a discovery cohort. In the later analysis, no new phenotypic data were used to find candidate immune exposures; instead, reliance was placed on TCR beta sequences and their occurrence across donors. An earlier analysis of about 600 of the donors used high-throughput TCR beta sequencing to judge whether each TCR beta V gene segment behaved as functional or pseudogenic. Using immunosequencing, the study profiled T cell repertoires from 550 to 750 subjects and related those repertoires to cytomegalovirus serostatus. An early release covering roughly 580 HLA-typed donors comprised approximately 300 gigabases of sequencing data and around 80 million unique TCR sequences. The number of donors typed differed by locus, with roughly 620-630 for A, B, C, DRB1 and DQB1, roughly 520 for DQA1, over 600 for DPA1, and about 450 for DPB1. Alongside the repertoire data, information on donor age, sex, ethnicity and CMV serostatus was compiled. In a later analysis, previously published TCR beta repertoires from fewer than 750 donors were re-analyzed and high-resolution HLA genotyping was added so that TCR occurrence patterns could be studied. Class I and class II HLA loci were covered by the typing at four-digit resolution. Along with the roughly 610-subject first cohort, a separate validation cohort of approximately 110 different subjects was used. On average, around 240,000 unique TCR beta nucleotide sequences were sequenced per donor among about 400 genotyped donors of the cohort, with 15% to 20% of those sequences being non-productive.

Broader findings and caveats from the paper: In this cohort, only TCR beta chains were sequenced, and detectable features were limited by the absence of alpha or paired-chain data. In a later analysis, HLA-associated TCR beta chains were found to be more clonally expanded and to have lower generation probabilities than equally common non-associated chains. According to the authors, the approach could potentially be generalized to other disease states and immunological phenotypes. Because the 87-base-pair reads could not distinguish some IMGT-functional V segments, including TRBV6-2 and TRBV6-3, those segments were excluded. The earlier analysis of some 560 of the donors excluded some 15 rarely observed V segments, including chromosome 9 orphons, because counts were too low. A later genetic analysis reported fewer N-insertions in productive TCRs among donors in an Asian-associated ancestry cluster than the roughly 700-donor mean. Correlated functional status among segregating V segments might reflect linkage disequilibrium, but an unknown experimental factor could not be ruled out. Most TCR sequences were observed very rarely across donors, whereas some public TCRs were present in many individuals. A group of highly shared sequence variants was considered likely to be a technical artifact of the sequencing pipeline. In vitro tests confirmed that a few of the cytomegalovirus-associated TCR beta chains recognize cytomegalovirus antigens. A later analysis found that most CMV-associated TCR beta chains appeared HLA-restricted, with HLA associations seemingly driven largely by CMV exposure. A later analysis reported that several top co-occurrence clusters appeared linked to parvovirus B19, influenza, CMV and Epstein-Barr virus. A later analysis found that TCR association rates varied across HLA loci, with DRB1 alleles showing the most associated TCRs and HLA-C alleles the fewest. For the cohort, immune exposure information was limited to CMV serostatus. The study gave a list of over 150 TCR beta chains associated with cytomegalovirus. HLA typing was unavailable for some donors at each locus, so association tests used only the typed subset. Presence/absence analyses assumed roughly uniform sequencing depth across donors, an assumption that may not hold. In both the original and validation cohorts, the classifier was reported to diagnose cytomegalovirus status with high specificity and sensitivity. In a later analysis, about 16,000 TCR beta sequences were associated with specific HLA alleles at a false discovery rate of 0.05. In a later genetic analysis, a missense DCLRE1C variant was associated with V-gene and J-gene trimming of TCR beta chains, and the association was replicated in an independent cohort. Strong co-occurrence of HLA alleles, especially DR and DQ, made assigning TCR associations to individual alleles difficult. An earlier analysis of around 540 of the donors showed that most TCR beta V segments appeared in productive rearrangements either about 87% or about 30% of the time, which broadly matched IMGT annotations. A further reported finding was that TCR beta sequences accurately predicted the HLA-A and HLA-B alleles for most subjects in the first cohort.

Comments on this clone: The clone's antigen remains unknown. Base qualities are missing; no much larger clone stands one base away.

V lost 5 bases and J lost 2 bases, and the count of bases not matched to a germline gene is 5. The CDR3 measures 16 amino acids from cysteine to phenylalanine. Just the 48-base CDR3 DNA is kept, in frame starting at base 1. According to the germline V gene, CDR1 reads SGHTA and CDR2 reads FQGTGA. The cohort comprised some 700 healthy bone marrow donors. All cohort members were sampled while nominally healthy, although unrecorded immune exposures were likely present. The donor was CMV seronegative and belonged to the group of over 350 seronegative cohort members. A peripheral blood sample was provided by each donor, and peripheral blood mononuclear cells were used for TCR beta sequencing. Genomic DNA was extracted from the blood cell samples with the Qiagen DNeasy Blood Extraction Kit. Libraries were made using the immunoSEQ multiplex PCR assay. For the multiplex PCR, a mixture combining 60 forward primers for TCR Vbeta segments and 13 reverse primers for TCR Jbeta segments was used. The CDR3 region of rearranged TCR beta genes was amplified from genomic DNA by a multiplex PCR assay. On the Illumina HiSeq System, the amplified TCR beta libraries were sequenced as 87-base-pair reads. From the authors' description of their analysis: In a later analysis, 70 million to 95 million unique TCR beta chains were counted across the roughly 700 repertoires, and roughly 10 million of these chains were shared by at least two donors. A nearest-neighbor algorithm error-corrected the raw reads and collapsed the reads into unique sequences, merging closely related sequences to remove PCR and sequencing errors. V, D and J gene segments were assigned by aligning CDR3 sequences to IMGT reference sequences. Each retained sequence needed at least a six-nucleotide match to both a V gene segment and a J gene segment. A rearrangement counted as productive if the CDR3 had no stop codons and remained in frame with V and J, and every other rearrangement counted as non-productive. Following IMGT convention, CDR3 was defined as the stretch from the second conserved V-encoded cysteine to the conserved J-encoded phenylalanine. In an earlier analysis of some 550 of the donors, sequences lacking an unambiguous match to a single V gene segment were excluded. In an earlier analysis of about 590 of the donors, a V segment was called functional when productive rearrangements were above 56.7%, and segregating when the standard deviation between donors exceeded 5%. A statistical classification framework was developed to diagnose cytomegalovirus status using the catalog of TCR beta chain sequences. V and J gene assignment, in a later analysis, came from comparing TCR nucleotide sequences with IMGT/GENE-DB human TR gene sequences. A later analysis assigned CDR3 sequences and most-parsimonious VDJ recombination scenarios with the TCRdist pipeline. A later analysis defined each TCR beta chain by its CDR3 amino acid sequence plus V-gene family, and excluded reads lacking a unique V-gene family. As a way to deal with suspected cross-contamination and a sequencing artifact, a later analysis dropped more than 500 nucleotide sequences that were highly shared and had low generation probability. In a later analysis, a clonal expansion index for each public chain was calculated from normalized within-repertoire ranks of inferred template counts. In a later analysis, generation probabilities were computed using a VDJ recombination model fitted to out-of-frame rearrangements, and the results were checked against IGoR. Hypergeometric tests were used in a later analysis to score TCR-TCR, TCR-HLA and TCR-CMV co-occurrence, with a repertoire-size bias correction applied to the TCR pairs. False discovery rates were estimated in a later analysis by permuting HLA or CMV assignments 20 times. In a later analysis, co-occurring TCRs were grouped with DBSCAN, and TCRdist sequence similarity was added when clustering was performed within HLA-allele-positive subsets. Co-occurrence clustering excluded repertoires with fewer than 30,000 or more than 120,000 public chains, plus five with anomalous nucleotide sharing. TCRdb carries this immuneACCESS record with in-frame sequences only. Its versions omit some clonotypes, under half of them owing to an unresolved V gene in the studies checked, with the rest unexplained. V and J calls and clone size are copied from that table; D and trimming were computed from the DNA. The sample records 210,000 or so clones, 75% to 90% of which are singletons. The top ten clones comprise about 1% of the sample.

The sample consisted of PBMCs. This TCR was sampled from a young woman in good health and CMV-seronegative. This receptor chain uses TRBV7-3 and TRBJ2-3; TRBD2 matches 12 bases in the middle. The CDR3 region has the sequence CASSTGLAGNTDTQYF. The sequence in DNA is TGTGCCAGCAGCACAGGACTAGCGGGAAACACAGATACGCAGTATTTT. The full variable domain, completed from the reference TRBV7-3 and TRBJ2-3 proteins outside the CDR3, reads GAGVSQTPSNKVTEKGKYVELRCDPISGHTALYWYRQSLGQGPEFLIYFQGTGAADDSGLPNDRFFAVRPEGSVSTLKIQRTERGDSAVYLCASSTGLAGNTDTQYFGPGTRLTVL.